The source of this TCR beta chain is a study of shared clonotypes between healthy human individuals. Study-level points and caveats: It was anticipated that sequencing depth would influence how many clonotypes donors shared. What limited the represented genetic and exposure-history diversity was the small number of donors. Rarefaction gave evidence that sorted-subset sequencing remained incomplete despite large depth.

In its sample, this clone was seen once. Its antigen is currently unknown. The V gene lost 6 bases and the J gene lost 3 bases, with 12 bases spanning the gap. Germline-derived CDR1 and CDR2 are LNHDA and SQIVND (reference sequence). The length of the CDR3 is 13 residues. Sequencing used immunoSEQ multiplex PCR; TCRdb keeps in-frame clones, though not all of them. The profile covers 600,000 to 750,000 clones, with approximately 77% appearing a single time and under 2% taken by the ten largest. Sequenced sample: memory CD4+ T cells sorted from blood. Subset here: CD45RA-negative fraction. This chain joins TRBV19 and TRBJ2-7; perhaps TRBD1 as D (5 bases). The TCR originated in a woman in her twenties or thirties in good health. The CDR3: CASSQGGLYEQYF. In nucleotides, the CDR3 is TGTGCCAGTAGCCAGGGCGGTCTCTACGAGCAGTACTTC. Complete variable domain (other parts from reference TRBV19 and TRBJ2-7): DGGITQSPKYLFRKEGQNVTLSCEQNLNHDAMYWYRQDPGQGLRLIYYSQIVNDFQKGDIAEGYSVSREKKESFPLTVTSAQKNPTAFYLCASSQGGLYEQYFGPGTRLTVT.